This entry lists 21 T cell receptor beta chains sequenced from one sample in a study of vaccination effects on CD4 cells after COVID-19. No antigen has been identified for these receptors. Pools of viral peptides were used by the ViraFEST assay to expand antigen-specific CD4+ T cells ahead of sequencing. It was after nine to eleven days of culture that CD4+ T cells were isolated. The vaccine recipients had no prior SARS-CoV-2 infection, with negative nucleocapsid antibodies. Sequencing used immunoSEQ multiplex PCR; TCRdb keeps in-frame clones, though not all of them. The sample records 50,000 to 65,000 clones, 79% being singletons. This sample comprised CD4+ T cells from PBMCs cultured with HCoV-OC43 spike peptides, obtained before COVID-19 vaccination. Subset noted: HCoV-OC43 spike overlapping peptide pool stimulation. The receptor source for this set is a human donor who received a COVID-19 vaccine.

This chain links TRBV11-2 with TRBJ1-1, with D possibly being TRBD1 (6 bases). V was shortened by 0 bases and J by 4 bases, with 12 bases between the two germline ends. The germline CDR1 and CDR2 sequences are SGHAT and FQNNGV. The CDR3 has 15 residues. Here the CDR3 reads CASSLDRGASTEAFF. The CDR3 DNA sequence: TGTGCCAGCAGCTTAGACCGGGGGGCTAGCACTGAAGCTTTCTTT.

V is TRBV7-9 and J is TRBJ2-3; D gene ambiguous. CDR3 length: 12 residues. The V gene's germline CDR1 is SEHNR and CDR2 FQNEAQ (reference sequence). V lost 5 bases, J lost 6 bases, and 9 bases lay in between. Written as DNA, the CDR3 is TGTGCCAGCAGCGCCCACTCGGATACGCAGTATTTT. Residues: CASSAHSDTQYF. Using reference TRBV7-9 and TRBJ2-3 for the parts outside the CDR3, the full variable domain is DTGVSQNPRHKITKRGQNVTFRCDPISEHNRLYWYRQTLGQGPEFLTYFQNEAQLEKSRLLSDRFSAERPKGSFSTLEIQRTEQGDSAMYLCASSAHSDTQYFGPGTRLTVL.

The gene calls are TRBV6-5 and TRBJ1-2; no clear D. The germline V gene has CDR1 MNHEY and CDR2 SVGAGI. Trimming shortened V by 6 bases and J by 3 bases, and 8 bases separated the two germline ends. The CDR3 is 12 residues long. This CDR3 reads CASSPEDYGYTF. The CDR3 coding sequence is TGTGCCAGCAGCCCGGAGGACTATGGCTACACCTTC.

The chain combines TRBV28 with TRBJ1-2; 8 nucleotides align to TRBD1. CDR1 is MDHEN, CDR2 SYDVKM, per germline. The CDR3 is 13 amino acids. The trim removed 9 bases at V and 5 bases at J, leaving 8 bases unmatched. CDR3 sequence (DNA): TGTGCCAGACAGGGGGAGGGCAATTATGGCTACACCTTC. Translating gives CARQGEGNYGYTF.

V is TRBV19 and J is TRBJ1-2; possible D gene TRBD1, 5 bases. Per germline, CDR1 LNHDA and CDR2 SQIVND (reference sequence). This CDR3 has 15 residues. V dropped 5 bases and J dropped 5 bases, with 18 bases sitting between them. The CDR3 is CASSVSGTVPYGYTF. The CDR3 nucleotides are TGTGCCAGTAGTGTATCCGGGACGGTGCCGTATGGCTACACCTTC.

J is TRBJ1-5 and V is TRBV6-1, with 8 bases aligning to TRBD1. Germline trimming cut 6 bases from V and 6 bases from J; bases unmatched to any gene: 4. The germline gives CDR1 MNHNS, CDR2 SASEGT. This CDR3 spans 13 amino acids. CDR3 sequence (DNA): TGTGCCAGCAGCCTGACAGGGGCTCAGCCCCAGCATTTT. This codes for CASSLTGAQPQHF.

This clone was picked up one time. The V call is TRBV11-2, the J call TRBJ2-5; D is unresolved. V was shortened by 0 bases and J by 2 bases, with 10 bases between the two germline ends. Looked up from germline, CDR1 is SGHAT and CDR2 is FQNNGV. This CDR3 spans 15 amino acids. CDR3 coding DNA: TGTGCCAGCAGCTTAGAAGGTGTCGGTCAAGAGACCCAGTACTTC. Protein: CASSLEGVGQETQYF. Drawing the rest from reference TRBV11-2 and TRBJ2-5, the complete variable domain is EAGVAQSPRYKIIEKRQSVAFWCNPISGHATLYWYQQILGQGPKLLIQFQNNGVVDDSQLPKDRFSAERLKGVDSTLKIQPAKLEDSAVYLCASSLEGVGQETQYFGPGTRLLVL.

This chain joins TRBV2 and TRBJ2-1; D is unresolved. Germline V gene lookup returns CDR1 SNHLY and CDR2 FYNNEI. Trimming removed 6 bases at V and 4 bases at J, with 10 bases between. The CDR3 loop spans 13 amino acids. CDR3 in DNA: TGTGCCAGCAGCGAGCTAAATTACAATGAGCAGTTCTTC. Its translation: CASSELNYNEQFF.

This clone showed up just a few times. The CDR3 sequence is CASSGTGYEQYV. CDR3 DNA sequence: TGTGCCAGCAGCGGGACAGGGTACGAGCAGTACGTC. The rearrangement joins TRBV2 to TRBJ2-7; 9 bases line up with TRBD1. The germline CDR1 and CDR2 sequences are SNHLY and FYNNEI. This CDR3 comprises 12 residues. Trimming removed 6 bases from V and 4 bases from J; junction bases left unmatched: 1.

This clone has just a few counts. The rearrangement joins TRBV9 to TRBJ1-3; D may be TRBD1 (5 bases). The CDR3 length is 15 residues. V dropped 0 bases and J dropped 4 bases, with 11 bases sitting between them. Germline-derived CDR1 and CDR2 are SGDLS and YYNGEE. CDR3 loop: CASSVAEGRGNTIYF. The CDR3 DNA is TGTGCCAGCAGCGTAGCTGAGGGGCGCGGAAACACCATATATTTT.

The rearrangement joins TRBV2 to TRBJ1-2, with D hard to call. This CDR3 comprises 12 residues. The germline V and J ends were trimmed by 7 bases and 10 bases, with 16 bases remaining between them. Germline CDR1 reads SNHLY; CDR2 reads FYNNEI. CDR3 sequence reads: CASNPNGRAYTF. The CDR3 region has the DNA TGTGCCAGCAATCCAAATGGCAGAGCCTACACCTTC.

The chain has TRBV5-4 and TRBJ1-2; no definite D call. Trimming shortened V by 2 bases and J by 2 bases, and 7 bases separated the two germline ends. The CDR3 loop spans 13 amino acids. CDR1 and CDR2 from the germline V gene are SGHNT and YYREEE (reference sequence). The CDR3 is CASSFSKNYGYTF. In DNA, the CDR3 is TGTGCCAGCAGCTTTTCGAAAAACTATGGCTACACCTTC.

The genes are TRBV7-3 and TRBJ2-1, with 9 bases matching TRBD1. CDR3 length: 15 residues. CDR1 SGHTA and CDR2 FQGTGA come from the germline V gene. Trimming cost V 0 bases and J 5 bases; bases outside gene matches: 2. DNA of the CDR3: TGTGCCAGCAGCTTAACCGGGACAGGGCACAATGAGCAGTTCTTC. Protein: CASSLTGTGHNEQFF.

This clone showed up just a few times. This rearrangement joins TRBV20-1 to TRBJ1-1; D not certain. Trimming cost V 6 bases and J 1 base, with 3 bases left between them. This CDR3 spans 10 amino acids. Germline-derived CDR1 and CDR2 are DFQATT and SNEGSKA (reference sequence). The CDR3 protein is CSAGNTEAFF. As DNA, the CDR3 is TGCAGTGCCGGGAACACTGAAGCTTTCTTT.

This clone was picked up one time. V is TRBV18 and J is TRBJ1-6; 7 bases align to TRBD1. The V gene's germline CDR1 is KGHSH and CDR2 LQKENI. The CDR3 extends over 13 amino acids. Trimming removed 3 bases from V and 9 bases from J; junction bases left unmatched: 2. DNA of the CDR3: TGTGCCAGCTCACCGACAGGGACTTCACCCCTCCACTTT. Its protein product is CASSPTGTSPLHF.

The rearrangement links TRBV2 to TRBJ1-6; the match to TRBD1 covers 12 bases. Germline V lookup: CDR1 SNHLY, CDR2 FYNNEI. V was clipped by 4 bases and J by 0 bases; unmatched bases: 10. There are 20 residues in the CDR3. The CDR3 DNA follows: TGTGCCAGCAGTGTGAGCGGGACAGGGGGCCGTGGCTCCTATAATTCACCCCTCCACTTT. Protein product: CASSVSGTGGRGSYNSPLHF.

The gene calls are TRBV2 and TRBJ2-7, with 11 bases identical to TRBD1. This CDR3 contains 15 residues. Germline lookup yields CDR1 SNHLY and CDR2 FYNNEI. Trimming cost V 4 bases and J 0 bases; bases outside gene matches: 2. CDR3 DNA sequence: TGTGCCAGCAGTGTAGGGACAGGGGGCTCCTACGAGCAGTACGTC. Protein: CASSVGTGGSYEQYV.

The chain combines TRBV18 with TRBJ2-5, with D tentatively TRBD1 (5 bases). CDR1 is KGHSH and CDR2 is LQKENI in the germline V gene. The CDR3 has 13 amino acids. The V and J ends lost 8 bases and 5 bases respectively, with 15 bases between them. The CDR3 loop is CASETQGVETQYF. CDR3 in DNA: TGTGCCAGCGAAACCCAGGGCGTGGAGACCCAGTACTTC.

The chain uses TRBV6-2 or TRBV6-3 and TRBJ2-7; no clear D. This CDR3 has 16 amino acids. The germline gives CDR1 MNHEY, CDR2 SVGEGT. V was clipped by 3 bases and J by 3 bases, with 18 bases between them. CDR3 coding DNA: TGTGCCAGCAGTTATCGAGGCCTATCTCTCGACTACGAGCAGTACGTC. It codes for CASSYRGLSLDYEQYV.

The sample holds a few counts of this clone. The chain joins TRBV11-2 to TRBJ1-4; D unresolved. Trimming removed 11 bases from V and 3 bases from J, with 13 bases in between. The CDR3 totals 13 residues. Germline V lookup: CDR1 SGHAT, CDR2 FQNNGV. The CDR3 bases are TGTGCCTCCCGGGTTCTGGCTAATGAAAAACTGTTTTTT. Its translation: CASRVLANEKLFF. Supplemented by reference TRBV11-2 and TRBJ1-4, the full variable domain reads EAGVAQSPRYKIIEKRQSVAFWCNPISGHATLYWYQQILGQGPKLLIQFQNNGVVDDSQLPKDRFSAERLKGVDSTLKIQPAKLEDSAVYLCASRVLANEKLFFGSGTQLSVL.

This clone was picked up one time. The chain couples TRBV5-8 to TRBJ1-1; D call uncertain. Looked up from germline, CDR1 is SGHTS and CDR2 is YDEGEE. Trimming left V 7 bases short and J 5 bases short, with 12 bases between. This CDR3 comprises 12 residues. In DNA form, the CDR3 reads TGTGCCAGCCCTGGACCTGCGACTGAAGCTTTCTTT. It translates to CASPGPATEAFF.